These 24 T cell receptor beta chains were all obtained from the same sample, sequenced in a study of T-cell memory formation after mild COVID-19. TCRdb passed the 5' RACE reads through MiXCR, listing each CDR3 protein once. This table has 150,000 to 200,000 distinct CDR3 sequences, roughly 11% appearing once. What was sequenced was PBMCs or a T cell subset sorted from them (not recorded which). The receptor source for this set is a man between 18 and 35 years old who had mild COVID-19 (a few samples of this study predate the infection). Cell type and time point are not known.

This clonotype was observed a handful of times. The chain links TRBV11-2 to TRBJ1-2, with D tentatively TRBD1 (5 bases). The CDR3 extends over 16 amino acids. Per the germline V gene, CDR1 is SGHAT and CDR2 is FQNNGV. Trimming took off 4 bases at V and 4 bases at J, with 19 bases between the two ends. This CDR3 reads CASSSLRDKRGYGYTF. The CDR3 DNA follows: TGTGCCAGCAGCTCCCTCCGAGACAAGAGGGGCTATGGCTACACCTTC.

This clonotype was seen only a few times. The chain joins TRBV12-5 to TRBJ2-1, with 9 bases aligning to TRBD1. Trimming removed 7 bases from V and 8 bases from J; junction bases left unmatched: 9. The germline V gene has CDR1 LGHNT and CDR2 FRNRAP. The CDR3 is made up of 14 amino acids. CDR3 in amino acids: CASAYRQGVDEQFF. The CDR3 coding sequence is TGTGCTAGTGCCTATAGACAGGGGGTCGATGAGCAGTTCTTC.

The genes are TRBV4-3 and TRBJ2-5, with 7 nucleotides matching TRBD2. CDR3 length: 15 amino acids. Germline V gene lookup returns CDR1 LGHNA and CDR2 YSLEER. V shed 0 bases and J 4 bases; nucleotides not matched to a gene: 5. CDR3 sequence (DNA): TGCGCCAGCAGCCAAGATAGGTCTAGCGGAGAGACCCAGTACTTC. It yields the protein CASSQDRSSGETQYF.

The genes are TRBV15 and TRBJ2-3; D gene ambiguous. In germline, CDR1 is LNHNV, CDR2 YYDKDF (reference sequence). The CDR3 length is 11 residues. Between the trimmed V and J ends, which lost 6 bases and 8 bases, there was a span of 9 bases. CDR3 residues: CATRWDGTQYF. The CDR3 bases are TGTGCCACCAGGTGGGATGGTACGCAGTATTTT.

CDR3 protein: CASSFGTGMRFGGYGYTF. The CDR3 DNA sequence: TGTGCCAGCAGCTTCGGGACAGGGATGAGATTCGGAGGATATGGCTACACCTTC. V and J are TRBV7-9 and TRBJ1-2, with 9 bases lining up with TRBD1. This CDR3 has 18 amino acids. Germline-derived CDR1 and CDR2 are SEHNR and FQNEAQ (reference sequence). Trimming took 3 bases from V and 5 from J; bases not matched to a gene: 16.

This clonotype was detected only a few times. The rearrangement links TRBV5-1 to TRBJ2-1, with D unclear. Germline-derived CDR1 and CDR2 are SGHRS and YFSETQ. V was pared by 0 bases and J by 4 bases, with 5 bases between. The length of the CDR3 is 13 residues. CDR3: CASSLAHYNEQFF. The CDR3 nucleotides are TGCGCCAGCAGCTTGGCCCATTACAATGAGCAGTTCTTC.

The rearrangement joins TRBV6-5 to TRBJ1-4; D remains ambiguous. Germline CDR1 MNHEY, CDR2 SVGAGI. V lost 5 bases to trimming and J lost 3 bases, with 19 bases between them. The CDR3 consists of 17 residues. CDR3 region: CASSRKTAPLSNEKLFF. The CDR3 DNA follows: TGTGCCAGCAGTCGCAAAACAGCTCCCCTCTCTAATGAAAAACTGTTTTTT.

The chain uses TRBV12-3 or TRBV12-4 and TRBJ2-5; the D gene could be TRBD1 or TRBD2 (6 bases each). This CDR3 comprises 15 residues. Deletions cut 6 bases from V and 0 bases from J, with 14 bases between. The CDR3 bases are TGTGCCAGCAGCATTAGAGGGGGGTACCAAGAGACCCAGTACTTC. Translation: CASSIRGGYQETQYF.

The chain joins TRBV5-1 to TRBJ1-2, with D perhaps TRBD1 (5 bases). V lost 4 bases to trimming and J lost 2 bases, with 18 bases between them. Germline V gives CDR1 SGHRS, CDR2 YFSETQ. The CDR3 runs 16 residues. The CDR3 sequence: CASSRGPSKGNYGYTF. Here the CDR3 DNA reads TGCGCCAGCAGCCGGGGACCGTCGAAAGGAAACTATGGCTACACCTTC.

This sequence joins TRBV5-1 and TRBJ2-1; 11 bases line up with TRBD2. This CDR3 has 15 amino acids. Losses at the gene ends were 2 bases for V and 4 bases for J; bases not matched to a gene: 2. The germline V gene has CDR1 SGHRS and CDR2 YFSETQ. CDR3 sequence reads: CASSLLAGAYNEQFF. The DNA for the CDR3 is TGCGCCAGCAGCTTACTAGCGGGGGCGTACAATGAGCAGTTCTTC.

There are a few counts of this clonotype. In DNA form, the CDR3 reads TGTGCCATCAGACCGGGACAACCGAACACTGAAGCTTTCTTT. It yields the protein CAIRPGQPNTEAFF. The rearrangement joins TRBV10-3 to TRBJ1-1, with D possibly being TRBD1 (6 bases). This CDR3 contains 14 residues. Germline CDR1 reads ENHRY; CDR2 reads SYGVKD. V lost 6 bases, J lost 1 base, and 12 bases lay in between.

In this sample, this clonotype turned up a few times. The chain joins TRBV7-3 to TRBJ2-1; TRBD1 is a possible D gene (6 bases). Germline V gene lookup returns CDR1 SGHTA and CDR2 FQGTGA. V lost 2 bases and J lost 5, with 10 bases in between. The CDR3 sequence is 14 residues long. The CDR3 DNA is TGTGCCAGCAGCTTATCGACAGGAAACAATGAGCAGTTCTTC. Protein sequence: CASSLSTGNNEQFF.

The CDR3 DNA reads as TGTGCTAGTGGTCCGGCGACTAGCGGGGACTGGACCCAGTACTTC. It translates to CASGPATSGDWTQYF. The chain recombines TRBV12-5 with TRBJ2-5, with 11 bases identical to TRBD2. The CDR3 extends over 15 amino acids. J gave up 7 bases and V 5 bases, and 9 bases lay outside the gene matches. The V gene's germline CDR1 is LGHNT and CDR2 FRNRAP.

This clonotype was seen a few times. This chain connects TRBV27 to TRBJ1-5; D possibly corresponds to TRBD1 (5 bases). CDR3 length equals 15 residues. CDR1 is MNHEY, CDR2 SMNVEV, per germline (reference sequence). The V and J ends lost 5 bases and 1 base respectively, with 12 bases between them. Here the CDR3 reads CASSPGVSSNQPQHF. The CDR3 DNA follows: TGTGCCAGCAGTCCGGGGGTTTCAAGCAATCAGCCCCAGCATTTT.

This clonotype was picked up many times. The chain uses TRBV12-3 or TRBV12-4 and TRBJ1-6, with D possibly being TRBD1 (6 bases). The CDR3 is 15 amino acids. V shed 7 bases and J shed 6 bases, with 16 bases lying between them. CDR3 region: CASTVGQQINSPLHF. CDR3 nucleotide sequence: TGTGCCAGCACCGTTGGACAGCAGATTAATTCACCCCTCCACTTT.

This clonotype was seen more than once but under ten times. J is TRBJ2-2 and V is TRBV5-1; 8 nucleotides match TRBD1. V shed 4 bases, J shed 6 bases, and the junction held 11 bases outside the gene matches. The CDR3 is 16 amino acids. Germline V gene data show CDR1 as SGHRS and CDR2 as YFSETQ. This CDR3 is CASSPRTGNDAGELFF. As DNA, the CDR3 is TGCGCCAGCAGCCCCCGGACAGGGAATGACGCCGGGGAGCTGTTTTTT.

The chain carries TRBV9 and TRBJ2-1, with D possibly being TRBD2 (6 bases). Trimming took off 0 bases at V and 7 bases at J, with 8 bases between the two ends. The CDR3 has 13 residues. Germline CDR1 is SGDLS and CDR2 is YYNGEE. The CDR3 loop is CASSVGRENEQFF. The CDR3, as DNA: TGTGCCAGCAGCGTAGGCCGGGAGAATGAGCAGTTCTTC.

This clonotype was seen repeatedly, ten times or more. This chain connects TRBV29-1 to TRBJ2-3; perhaps TRBD2 as D (5 bases). CDR1 and CDR2 from the germline V gene are SQVTM and ANQGSEA. Deletions cut 0 bases from V and 4 bases from J, with 8 bases between. CDR3 length: 13 residues. The DNA for the CDR3 is TGCAGCGTTGAAGAGTCCGGGGCAGATACGCAGTATTTT. Translating gives CSVEESGADTQYF.

This clonotype was seen a handful of times. The CDR3 nucleotides read TGCGCCAGCAGCCCGGGGGCAGGGAGCACAGATACGCAGTATTTT. Amino acids: CASSPGAGSTDTQYF. The chain couples TRBV5-1 to TRBJ2-3, with D perhaps matching TRBD1 or TRBD2 (6 bases each). V dropped 4 bases and J dropped 0 bases, with 12 bases sitting between them. This CDR3 has 15 residues. CDR1 is SGHRS and CDR2 is YFSETQ in the germline V gene.

This clonotype occurred a few times. This chain joins TRBV7-6 and TRBJ1-4, with D unresolved. V was clipped by 2 bases and J by 8 bases, with 21 bases between them. Germline lookup yields CDR1 SGHVS and CDR2 FNYEAQ. This CDR3 has 17 residues. CDR3 bases: TGTGCCAGCAGCTTATCTCCGTCGGGCAGTGTGAGGGAAAAACTGTTTTTT. This sequence encodes CASSLSPSGSVREKLFF.

The table lists this clonotype with a count of one. This CDR3 is missing its conserved last phenylalanine or tryptophan, likely due to a read error. The rearrangement links TRBV20-1 to TRBJ2-7; D not certain. This CDR3 has 14 residues. V lost 5 bases and J 2 bases, leaving 16 bases between the germline ends. Germline CDR1 DFQATT, CDR2 SNEGSKA (reference sequence). CDR3 in amino acids: CSAVTPANPYEQYL. Here the CDR3 DNA reads TGCAGTGCTGTGACACCCGCAAACCCCTACGAGCAGTACTTA.

This clonotype was observed a few times. The J gene is TRBJ1-6, the V gene TRBV7-2; D might be TRBD1 (5 bases). The CDR3 covers 14 residues. V dropped 3 bases and J dropped 7 bases, with 10 bases sitting between them. Germline V CDR1 and CDR2: SGHTA, FQGNSA. Here the CDR3 DNA reads TGTGCCAGCAGCTTTGTCGGGGCCAATTCACCCCTCCACTTT. This sequence encodes CASSFVGANSPLHF.

The chain joins TRBV29-1 to TRBJ2-3; 9 positions match TRBD2. Per the germline V gene, CDR1 is SQVTM and CDR2 is ANQGSEA. The J segment lost 10 bases and the V segment lost 3 bases, leaving 8 bases of the junction unmatched. The CDR3 has 13 amino acids. DNA for the CDR3: TGCAGCGTTGAGGCGGGGGGGCCGTTTGCGCAGTATTTT. This encodes CSVEAGGPFAQYF.

This clonotype was recorded a few times. The chain joins TRBV11-2 to TRBJ2-3; 7 bases map to TRBD1. After removal of 2 bases from V and 4 bases from J, the junction contained 6 bases not matched to a gene. The CDR3 runs 15 residues. Germline CDR1 SGHAT, CDR2 FQNNGV. This chain's CDR3 is CASSLMTGPPDTQYF. The CDR3 region has the DNA TGTGCCAGCAGCTTAATGACAGGGCCCCCAGATACGCAGTATTTT.